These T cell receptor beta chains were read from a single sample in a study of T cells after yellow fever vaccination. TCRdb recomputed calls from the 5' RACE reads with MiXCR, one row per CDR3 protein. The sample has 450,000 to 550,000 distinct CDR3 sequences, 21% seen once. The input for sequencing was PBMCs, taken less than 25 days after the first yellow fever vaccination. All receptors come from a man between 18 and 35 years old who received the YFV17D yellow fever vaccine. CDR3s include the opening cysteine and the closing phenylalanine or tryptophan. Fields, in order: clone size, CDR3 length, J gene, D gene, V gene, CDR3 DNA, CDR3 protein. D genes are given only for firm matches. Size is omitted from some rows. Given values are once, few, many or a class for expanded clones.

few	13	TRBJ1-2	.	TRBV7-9	TGTGCCAGCAGCGGACAGCGAAACTATGGCTACACCTTC	CASSGQRNYGYTF
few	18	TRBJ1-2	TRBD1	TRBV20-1	TGCAGTGCTCGGAGGAAGGGACAGGGGATAGGTCCGGTCTATGGCTACACCTTC	CSARRKGQGIGPVYGYTF
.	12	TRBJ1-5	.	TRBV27	TGTGCCAGCAGCACCGGGGGTCAGCCCCAGCATTTT	CASSTGGQPQHF
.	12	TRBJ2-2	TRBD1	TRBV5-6	TGTGCCAGCAGCCCCAGGGGGCGGGAGCTGTTTTTT	CASSPRGRELFF
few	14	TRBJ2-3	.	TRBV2	TGTGCCAGCAGCTACACCACTAGCACAGATACGCAGTATTTT	CASSYTTSTDTQYF
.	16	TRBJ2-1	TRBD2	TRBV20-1	TGCAGTGCTAGCTTCGCGGGGGGGGCAAACTACAATGAGCAGTTCTTC	CSASFAGGANYNEQFF
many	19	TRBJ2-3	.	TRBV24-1	TGTGCCACCAGTGATGGGGGAGGTAGCGGAGGCTGGGGCACAGATACGCAGTATTTT	CATSDGGGSGGWGTDTQYF
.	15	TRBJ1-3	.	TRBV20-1	TGCAGTGCTAGGGCCCATAATCCCTCTGGAAACACCATATATTTT	CSARAHNPSGNTIYF
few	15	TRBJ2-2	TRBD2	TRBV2	TGTGCCAGCAGTGAATCTAGCGGACACACCGGGGAGCTGTTTTTT	CASSESSGHTGELFF
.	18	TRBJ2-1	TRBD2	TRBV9	TGTGCCAGCAGCGTAGTCATCGGTAGCGGGGGTTTCGGCAATGAGCAGTTCTTC	CASSVVIGSGGFGNEQFF
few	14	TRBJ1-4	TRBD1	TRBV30	TGTGCCTGGAGAAAGAGGGACAGATACGAAAAACTGTTTTTT	CAWRKRDRYEKLFF
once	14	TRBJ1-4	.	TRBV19	TGTGCCAGTAGTGTGGAAAGGGGAGGGGAAAAACTGTTTTTT	CASSVERGGEKLFF
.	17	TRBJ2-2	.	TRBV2	TGTGCCAGCAGTGAAGGCCGTCCCACAGGGATCACCGGGGAGCTGTTTTTT	CASSEGRPTGITGELFF